This TCR beta chain derives from a study of post-analysis software for immune sequencing data. Study-level results: Batch-matched samples strongly co-clustered by F measure. Five or six TRBV segments, TRBV5-6, TRBV5-1 and TRBV20-1 among them, were found more frequent in patients than controls.

On this clonotype itself: As yet, its antigen is unknown.

Germline loops: CDR1 SGHRS, CDR2 YFSETQ. The V end lost 5 bases, the J end lost 0 bases, and 2 bases lay between the germline ends. This CDR3 region has 11 residues. The authors incorporated unique molecular identifiers into the TCR beta cDNA libraries. TCRdb re-analysed the PCR reads in MiXCR, keeping a single row per CDR3 protein. The table has approximately 630,000 distinct CDR3 sequences, roughly three fifths seen once; the top ten hold about 11%. The TCR comes from a girl aged 2 to 9 with multiple sclerosis. The sample was blood. V usage is TRBV5-1 and J usage is TRBJ2-5; D is undetermined. Written as DNA, the CDR3 is TGCGCCAGCAGGGACCAAGAGACCCAGTACTTC. It specifies CASRDQETQYF. Looking up the rest from reference TRBV5-1 and TRBJ2-5 gives the full variable domain: KAGVTQTPRYLIKTRGQQVTLSCSPISGHRSVSWYQQTPGQGLQFLFEYFSETQRNKGNFPGRFSGRQFSNSRSEMNVSTLELGDSALYLCASRDQETQYFGPGTRLLVL.